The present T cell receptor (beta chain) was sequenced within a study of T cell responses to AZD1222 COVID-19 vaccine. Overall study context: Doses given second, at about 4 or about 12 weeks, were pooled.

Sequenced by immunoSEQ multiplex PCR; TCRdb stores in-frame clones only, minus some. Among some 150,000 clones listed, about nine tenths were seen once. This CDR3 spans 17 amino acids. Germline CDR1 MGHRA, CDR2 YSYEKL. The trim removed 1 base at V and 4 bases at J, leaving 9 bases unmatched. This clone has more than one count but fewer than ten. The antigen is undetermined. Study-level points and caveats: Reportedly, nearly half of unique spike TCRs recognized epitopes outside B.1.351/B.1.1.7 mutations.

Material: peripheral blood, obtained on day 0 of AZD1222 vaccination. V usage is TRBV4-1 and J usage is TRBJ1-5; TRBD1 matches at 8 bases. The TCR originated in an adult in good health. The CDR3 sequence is CASSQVPKRTGNQPQHF. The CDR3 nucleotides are TGCGCCAGCAGCCAAGTTCCCAAAAGGACAGGGAATCAGCCCCAGCATTTT.